This T cell receptor (beta chain) comes out of a study of cytomegalovirus exposure and HLA in healthy donors. Details on this clone: Its antigen is not identified.

The PCR used 60 Vbeta and 13 Jbeta primers. Per the study methods: Tens of millions of unique TCR beta chains, some 11 million shared, were counted in a later analysis. Assay used: immunoSEQ multiplex PCR; TCRdb lists only in-frame clones, some missing. V and J calls plus clone size are reproduced from that table; the DNA served to infer D and trimming. Altogether around 230,000 clones are present, nearly 80% being singletons, with the ten largest covering about 2%. Overall study findings and caveats: It emerged from a later analysis that several of the most significant clusters appeared to be linked to common viral pathogens. Reported results showed that the classifier diagnosed cytomegalovirus status with high specificity and sensitivity.

This TCR came from a male donor in good health and CMV-seronegative. The sample comprised PBMCs.

The CDR3 DNA reads TGTGCCAGCAGGTCCGGGACAGGGGGCAATGGCTACACCTTC. Translating gives CASRSGTGGNGYTF. The chain has TRBV28 and TRBJ1-2; 12 bases map to TRBD1. This CDR3 comprises 14 residues. V was pared by 6 bases and J by 6 bases, with 5 bases of the junction left unmatched. Germline assignment: CDR1 MDHEN and CDR2 SYDVKM.